This TCR beta chain was identified in a study of blood T cell repertoires in COVID-19. The wider study: COVID-19 samples collected from the United States, Italy and Spain covered acute and convalescent phases. The cDNA or gDNA used as material had been derived from T cells, B-cell-depleted T cells, or PBMCs.

Per germline, CDR1 SEHNR and CDR2 FQNEAQ (reference sequence). The CDR3 contains 14 residues. Trimming cost V 4 bases and J 3 bases; bases outside gene matches: 3. Original processing methods: Nucleated cell number was recorded as an estimate derived from reference gene primer amplification. This table comes from immunoSEQ multiplex PCR, and its TCRdb copy is limited to in-frame clones, with some not included. V, J and clone size derive from that table, while D and trimming were established from the DNA sequence. The repertoire consists of 120,000 or so clones, with around 80% occurring once and the leading ten covering around a third. This clone was counted a few times.

The material sequenced was peripheral blood. The source is a middle-aged man with active or convalescent COVID-19. The chain has TRBV7-9 and TRBJ1-2; TRBD1 aligns across 9 bases. The CDR3 DNA follows: TGTGCCAGCAGCTGGACAGGGGAACACTATGGCTACACCTTC. This sequence encodes CASSWTGEHYGYTF.